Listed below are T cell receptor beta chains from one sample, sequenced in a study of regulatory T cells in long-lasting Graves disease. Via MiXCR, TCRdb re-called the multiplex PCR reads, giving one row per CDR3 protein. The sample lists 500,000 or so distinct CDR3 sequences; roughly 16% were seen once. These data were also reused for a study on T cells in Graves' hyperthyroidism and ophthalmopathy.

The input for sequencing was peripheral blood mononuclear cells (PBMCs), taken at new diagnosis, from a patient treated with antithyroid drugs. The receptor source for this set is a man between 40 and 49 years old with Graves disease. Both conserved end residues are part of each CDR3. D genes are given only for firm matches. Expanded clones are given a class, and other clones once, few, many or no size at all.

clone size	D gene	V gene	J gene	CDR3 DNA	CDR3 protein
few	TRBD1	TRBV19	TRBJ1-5	TGTGCCAGTAGCTTGACAGGGACACAGCCCCAGCATTTT	CASSLTGTQPQHF
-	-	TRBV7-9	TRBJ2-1	TGTGCCAGCAGCGCCGACAGAGGCTCCTACAATGAGCAGTTCTTC	CASSADRGSYNEQFF
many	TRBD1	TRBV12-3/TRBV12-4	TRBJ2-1	TGTGCCAGCAAGCGGCAGGGGGTCAACAATGAGCAGTTCTTC	CASKRQGVNNEQFF
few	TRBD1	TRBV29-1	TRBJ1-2	TGCAGCGTTGAAGCAGGGGGAGGATACTATGGCTACACCTTC	CSVEAGGGYYGYTF
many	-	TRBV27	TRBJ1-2	TGTGCCAGCAGTTTGTCGTCCTTTATAAGGGATGGCTACACCTTC	CASSLSSFIRDGYTF
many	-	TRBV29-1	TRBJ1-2	TGCAGCGTTGAAGGACGGATAGGTGCTAACTATGGCTACACCTTC	CSVEGRIGANYGYTF
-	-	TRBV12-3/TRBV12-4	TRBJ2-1	TGTGCCAGCAGTAGACAGAGCAATGAGCAGTTCTTC	CASSRQSNEQFF
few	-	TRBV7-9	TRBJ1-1	TGTGCCAGCAGATTTGGCACCAACGGGGCTTTCTTT	CASRFGTNGAFF
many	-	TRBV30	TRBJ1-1	TGTGCCTGGGTGGTGGTGGGCAGCCACACTGAAGCTTTCTTT	CAWVVVGSHTEAFF
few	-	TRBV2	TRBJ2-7	TGTGCCAGCTTTGGGGGGAGTAGCGATAGGCAGTACTTC	CASFGGSSDRQYF
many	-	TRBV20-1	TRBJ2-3	TGCAGTGCGCACCCCCTCGGGTCAGATACGCAGTATTTT	CSAHPLGSDTQYF
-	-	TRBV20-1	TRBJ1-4	TGCAGTGCTAGAGACCCACGGGGGCCCGGGGAAAAACTGTTTTTT	CSARDPRGPGEKLFF
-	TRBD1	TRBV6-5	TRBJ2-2	TGTGCCAGCAGTTCTGGGACAGCTTCGACCGGGGAGCTGTTTTTT	CASSSGTASTGELFF
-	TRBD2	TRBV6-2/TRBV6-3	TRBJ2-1	TGTGCCAGCTGGGGACTAGCGGGAGGGCCCCCCTACAATGAGCAGTTCTTC	CASWGLAGGPPYNEQFF
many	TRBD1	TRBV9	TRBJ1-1	TGTGCCAGCGGCGACAGGGACACTGAAGCTTTCTTT	CASGDRDTEAFF
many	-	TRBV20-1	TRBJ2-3	TGCAGTGCTAGCCGCCCGAGCACAGATACGCAGTATTTT	CSASRPSTDTQYF
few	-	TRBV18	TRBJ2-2	TGTGCCAGCTCACCGGCCCAGTACACCGGGGAGCTGTTTTTT	CASSPAQYTGELFF
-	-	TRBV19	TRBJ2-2	TGTGCCAGTAGTATCCTAGCCACCGGGGAGCTGTTTTTT	CASSILATGELFF
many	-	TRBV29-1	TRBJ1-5	TGCAGCGTAGCTGACAGCGAGGATCAGCCCCAGCATTTT	CSVADSEDQPQHF
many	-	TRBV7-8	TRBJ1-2	TGTGCCAGCAGCTCCGACAGGACTGGCTACACCTTC	CASSSDRTGYTF
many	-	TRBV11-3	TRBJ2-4	TGTGCCAGCAACCCGGGGGTGGGGAGTAACATTCAGTACTTC	CASNPGVGSNIQYF
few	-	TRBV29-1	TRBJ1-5	TGCAGCGTTGGGGGGGCTGACAATCAGCCCCAGCATTTT	CSVGGADNQPQHF
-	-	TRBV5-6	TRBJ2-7	TGTGCCAGCAGTTTAGGGACATCGCCCGACGAGCAGTACTTC	CASSLGTSPDEQYF
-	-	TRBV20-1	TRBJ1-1	TGCAGTGCTAGTGGGAGTCGGGGCACTGAAGCTTTCTTT	CSASGSRGTEAFF
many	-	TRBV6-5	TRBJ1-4	TGTGCCAGCAGTTACAGTTGGGGGGCTAATGAAAAACTGTTTTTT	CASSYSWGANEKLFF
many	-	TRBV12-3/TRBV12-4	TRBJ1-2	TGTGCCAGCAGCGTAACAGTGGGGGGCTACACCTTC	CASSVTVGGYTF
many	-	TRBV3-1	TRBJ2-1	TGTGCCAGCAGGGACGGGAGTACTTACAATGAGCAGTTCTTC	CASRDGSTYNEQFF
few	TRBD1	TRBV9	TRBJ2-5	TGTGCCAGCAGCGGGCCGAGGGGGCTGGAGACCCAGTACTTC	CASSGPRGLETQYF
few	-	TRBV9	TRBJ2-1	TGTGCCAGCAGCCGAGGGGGGGCTAGCGCGCAGGAGCAGTTCTTC	CASSRGGASAQEQFF
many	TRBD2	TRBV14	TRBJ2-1	TGTGCCAGCAGCCAAATCGGTCCCAATAGCGGGTCATACAATGAGCAGTTCTTC	CASSQIGPNSGSYNEQFF
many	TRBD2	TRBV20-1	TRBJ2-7	TGCAGTGCCCCTCTAGCGGGAGGAGGAGGGGAGCAGTACTTC	CSAPLAGGGGEQYF
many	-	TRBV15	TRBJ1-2	TGTGCCACGACCAGGGACCTAGGTGACTATGGCTACACCTTC	CATTRDLGDYGYTF
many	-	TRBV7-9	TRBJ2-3	TGTGCCAGCAGCTTAGACGGGGCGGGATTCTGGTCGCAGTATTTT	CASSLDGAGFWSQYF
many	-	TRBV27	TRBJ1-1	TGTGCCAGCAGTTTGCAGGGGCGGGGCACTGAAGCTTTCTTT	CASSLQGRGTEAFF
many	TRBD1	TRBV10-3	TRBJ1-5	TGTGCCATCAGTGAGTCCAGGACAGGGGACCAGCCCCAGCATTTT	CAISESRTGDQPQHF
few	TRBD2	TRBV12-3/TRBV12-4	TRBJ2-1	TGTGCCAGTTGGCTAGCGGGAGATTTTAGTGAGCAGTTCTTC	CASWLAGDFSEQFF
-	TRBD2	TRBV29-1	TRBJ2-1	TGCAGCGTTGAAGGGACTAGCGGGATAGTGACCTACAATGAGCAGTTCTTC	CSVEGTSGIVTYNEQFF
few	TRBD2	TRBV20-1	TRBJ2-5	TGCAGTGCTAGAGGGCCGACTAGCGGGAGGAGTGAGACCCAGTACTTC	CSARGPTSGRSETQYF
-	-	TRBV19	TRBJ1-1	TGTGCCAGTAGACCAAGCATCAGGGGTTCGTTCACTGAAGCTTTCTTT	CASRPSIRGSFTEAFF
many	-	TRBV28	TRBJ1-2	TGTGCCAGCAGTCGAGGGGCCGGGACATCAGTCTATGGCTACACCTTC	CASSRGAGTSVYGYTF
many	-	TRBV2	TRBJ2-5	TGTGCCAGCAGTGAAGCGCTTCTTCGACAGCAAGAGACCCAGTACTTC	CASSEALLRQQETQYF
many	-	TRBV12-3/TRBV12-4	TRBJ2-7	TGTGCCAGCAGCACAGGGTACATCGACGAGCAGTACTTC	CASSTGYIDEQYF
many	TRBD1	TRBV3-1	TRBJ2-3	TGTGCCAGCAGCCCGACAGGGGGCGGCACAGATACGCAGTATTTT	CASSPTGGGTDTQYF
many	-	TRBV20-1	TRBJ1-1	TGCAGTGCGACTCGCAGGGGAACCGCTGAAGCTTTCTTT	CSATRRGTAEAFF
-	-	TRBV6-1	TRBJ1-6	TGTGCCAGCAGTCCTGGTGGCCAGTTTAATTCACCCCTCCACTTT	CASSPGGQFNSPLHF
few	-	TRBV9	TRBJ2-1	TGTGCCAGCAGCCGGTGGCGGGTTCCATCCTACAATGAGCAGTTCTTC	CASSRWRVPSYNEQFF
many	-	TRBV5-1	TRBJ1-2	TGCGCCAGCAGCATGGAAGAGGATGGCTACACCTTC	CASSMEEDGYTF
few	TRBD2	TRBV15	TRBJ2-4	TGTGCCACCAGCAGAGATCGGGCTAGCGGGAGGGTCGGGACCAAAAACATTCAGTACTTC	CATSRDRASGRVGTKNIQYF
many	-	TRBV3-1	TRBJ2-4	TGTGCCAGCAGTTATATGGGGGTAGCCAAAAACATTCAGTACTTC	CASSYMGVAKNIQYF
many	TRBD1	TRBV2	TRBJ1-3	TGTGCCAGCAGTGCGGACAGGAGCGACTCTGGAAACACCATATATTTT	CASSADRSDSGNTIYF
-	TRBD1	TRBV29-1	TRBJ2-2	TGCAGCGTAGTGGACAGGCCAAACACCGGGGAGCTGTTTTTT	CSVVDRPNTGELFF
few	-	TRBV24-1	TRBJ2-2	TGTGCCACCAGGTACAGGGTCTACGACACCGGGGAGCTGTTTTTT	CATRYRVYDTGELFF
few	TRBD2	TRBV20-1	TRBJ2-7	TGCAGTGCCCCGACTAGCGGGAGCTACGAGCAGTACTTC	CSAPTSGSYEQYF
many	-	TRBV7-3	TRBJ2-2	TGTGCCAGCAGCCGCGCTGGGAACACCGGGGAGCTGTTTTTT	CASSRAGNTGELFF